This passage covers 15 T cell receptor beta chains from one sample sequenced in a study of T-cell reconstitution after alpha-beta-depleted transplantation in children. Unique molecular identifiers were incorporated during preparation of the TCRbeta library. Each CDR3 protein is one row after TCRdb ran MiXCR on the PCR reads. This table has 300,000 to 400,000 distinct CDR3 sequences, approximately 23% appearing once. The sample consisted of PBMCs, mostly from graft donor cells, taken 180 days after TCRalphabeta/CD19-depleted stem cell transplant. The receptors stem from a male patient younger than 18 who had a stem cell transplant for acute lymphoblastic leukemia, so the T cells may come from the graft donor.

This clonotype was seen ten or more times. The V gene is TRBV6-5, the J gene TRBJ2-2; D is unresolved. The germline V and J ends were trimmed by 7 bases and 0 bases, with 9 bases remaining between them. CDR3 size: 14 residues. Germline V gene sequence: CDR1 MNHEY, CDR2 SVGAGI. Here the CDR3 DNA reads TGTGCCAGCAAGCCGGACCCGAACACCGGGGAGCTGTTTTTT. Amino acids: CASKPDPNTGELFF.

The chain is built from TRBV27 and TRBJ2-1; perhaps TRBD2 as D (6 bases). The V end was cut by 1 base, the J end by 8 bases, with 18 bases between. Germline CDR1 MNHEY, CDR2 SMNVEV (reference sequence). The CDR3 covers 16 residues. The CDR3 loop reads CASSLYRLGRGDEQFF. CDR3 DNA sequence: TGTGCCAGCAGTTTATATCGACTAGGCCGAGGCGATGAGCAGTTCTTC.

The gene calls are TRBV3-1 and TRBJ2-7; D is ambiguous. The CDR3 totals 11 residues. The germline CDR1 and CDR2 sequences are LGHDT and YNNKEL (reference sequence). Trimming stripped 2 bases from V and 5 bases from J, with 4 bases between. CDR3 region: CASSQYHEQYF. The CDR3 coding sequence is TGTGCCAGCAGCCAATACCACGAGCAGTACTTC.

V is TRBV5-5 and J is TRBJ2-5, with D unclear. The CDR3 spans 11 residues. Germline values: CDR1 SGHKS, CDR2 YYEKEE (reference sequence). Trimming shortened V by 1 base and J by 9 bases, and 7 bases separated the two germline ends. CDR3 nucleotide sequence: TGTGCCAGCAGCTTGAGTTGGGCCCAGTACTTC. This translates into CASSLSWAQYF.

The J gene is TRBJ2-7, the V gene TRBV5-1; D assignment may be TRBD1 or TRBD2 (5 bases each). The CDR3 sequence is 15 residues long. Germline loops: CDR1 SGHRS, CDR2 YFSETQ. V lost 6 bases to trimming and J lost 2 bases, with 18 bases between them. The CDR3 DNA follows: TGCGCCAGCACACGAGACCGGGACGCAACCTACGAGCAGTACTTC. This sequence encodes CASTRDRDATYEQYF.

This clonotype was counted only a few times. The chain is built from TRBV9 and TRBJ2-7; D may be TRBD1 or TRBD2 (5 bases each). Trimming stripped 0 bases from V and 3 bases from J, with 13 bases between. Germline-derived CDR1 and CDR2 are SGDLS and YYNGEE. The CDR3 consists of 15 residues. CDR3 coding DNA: TGTGCCAGCAGCGTAGCTCTGGGGACCCTCTACGAGCAGTACTTC. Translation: CASSVALGTLYEQYF.

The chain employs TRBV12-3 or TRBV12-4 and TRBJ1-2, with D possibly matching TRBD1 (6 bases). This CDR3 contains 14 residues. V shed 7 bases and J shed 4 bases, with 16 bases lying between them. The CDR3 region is CASTRTAVSYGYTF. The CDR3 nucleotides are TGTGCCAGCACCCGGACAGCGGTTTCCTATGGCTACACCTTC.

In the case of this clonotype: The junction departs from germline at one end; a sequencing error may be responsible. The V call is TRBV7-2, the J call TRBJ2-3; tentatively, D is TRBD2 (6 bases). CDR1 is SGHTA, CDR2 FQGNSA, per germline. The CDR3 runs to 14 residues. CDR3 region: CAISSAGPRDTQYF. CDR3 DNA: TGTGCCATCAGCTCAGCGGGTCCGAGGGATACGCAGTATTTT.

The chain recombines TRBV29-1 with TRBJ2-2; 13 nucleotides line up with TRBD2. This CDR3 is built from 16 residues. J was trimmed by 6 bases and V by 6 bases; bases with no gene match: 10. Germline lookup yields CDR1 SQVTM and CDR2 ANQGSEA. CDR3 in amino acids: CSVRPGLAGISGELFF. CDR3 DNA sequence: TGCAGCGTGCGGCCGGGACTAGCGGGAATTTCCGGGGAGCTGTTTTTT.

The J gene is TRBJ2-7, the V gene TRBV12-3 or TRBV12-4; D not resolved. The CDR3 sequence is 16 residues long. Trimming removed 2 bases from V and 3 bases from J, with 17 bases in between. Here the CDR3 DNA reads TGTGCCAGCAGTTTACCCTCCGGAATAGGGAACTACGAGCAGTACTTC. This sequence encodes CASSLPSGIGNYEQYF.

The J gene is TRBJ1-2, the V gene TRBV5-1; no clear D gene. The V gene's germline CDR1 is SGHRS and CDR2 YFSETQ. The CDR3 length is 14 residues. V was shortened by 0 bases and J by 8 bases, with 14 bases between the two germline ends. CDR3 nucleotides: TGCGCCAGCAGCTTGGTGGCAGTTATAGGCGGCTACACCTTC. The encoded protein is CASSLVAVIGGYTF. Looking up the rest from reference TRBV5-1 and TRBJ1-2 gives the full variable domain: KAGVTQTPRYLIKTRGQQVTLSCSPISGHRSVSWYQQTPGQGLQFLFEYFSETQRNKGNFPGRFSGRQFSNSRSEMNVSTLELGDSALYLCASSLVAVIGGYTFGSGTRLTVV.

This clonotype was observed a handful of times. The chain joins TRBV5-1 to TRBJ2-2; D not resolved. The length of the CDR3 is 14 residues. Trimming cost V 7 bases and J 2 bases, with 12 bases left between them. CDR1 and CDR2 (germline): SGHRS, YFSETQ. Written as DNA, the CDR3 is TGCGCCAGCGCGCTCACAGATAACACCGGGGAGCTGTTTTTT. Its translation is CASALTDNTGELFF.

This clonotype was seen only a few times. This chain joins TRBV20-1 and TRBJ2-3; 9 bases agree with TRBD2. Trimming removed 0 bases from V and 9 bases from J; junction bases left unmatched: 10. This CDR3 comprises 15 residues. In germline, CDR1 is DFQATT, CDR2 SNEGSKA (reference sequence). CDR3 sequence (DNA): TGCAGTGCTAGAGATCGAGAAGCGGGAGGCAGAACGCAGTATTTT. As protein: CSARDREAGGRTQYF.

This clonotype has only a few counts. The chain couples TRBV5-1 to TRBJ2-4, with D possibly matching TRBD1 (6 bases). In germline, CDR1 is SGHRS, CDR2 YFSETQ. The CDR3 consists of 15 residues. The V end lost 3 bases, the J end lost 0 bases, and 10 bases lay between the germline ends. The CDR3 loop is CASSSGQTAKNIQYF. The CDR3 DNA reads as TGCGCCAGCAGCTCAGGACAGACAGCCAAAAACATTCAGTACTTC.

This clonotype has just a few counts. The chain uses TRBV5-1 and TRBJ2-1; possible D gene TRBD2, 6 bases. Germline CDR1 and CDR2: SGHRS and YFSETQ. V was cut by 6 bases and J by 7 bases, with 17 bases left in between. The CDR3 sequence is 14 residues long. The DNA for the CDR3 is TGCGCCAGCAAGAGCGGGCCGTCTGGGAATGAGCAGTTCTTC. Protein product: CASKSGPSGNEQFF.